The next 29 T cell receptor beta chains were all read from a single sample in a study of Ad26.COV2.S vaccination and SARS-CoV-2 variants. Treatment given: about 20 received Ad26.COV2.S at low or high dose, single or two shots; about 5 received placebo; per-sample allocation not given. The samples were gathered on day 63 after the first injection of vaccine or placebo. Assay: immunoSEQ multiplex PCR; the TCRdb copy retains only in-frame clones and omits some. The sample carries about 260,000 clones, around nine tenths recorded once. Here the sequenced sample was peripheral blood, taken in a trial of Ad26.COV2.S vaccine versus placebo. Receptor source: a person between 18 and 65 years old who received the Ad26.COV2.S COVID-19 vaccine or a placebo.

The chain combines TRBV5-6 with TRBJ1-3; D call uncertain. Germline V gives CDR1 SGHDT, CDR2 YYEEEE. The V gene lost 3 bases and the J gene lost 0 bases, with 10 bases spanning the gap. This CDR3 comprises 15 residues. In DNA, the CDR3 is TGTGCCAGCAGCTCGCTCCGCTTCTCTGGAAACACCATATATTTT. This codes for CASSSLRFSGNTIYF.

This clone has only one observation. This sequence joins TRBV6-5 and TRBJ1-4; no clear D. Germline values: CDR1 MNHEY, CDR2 SVGAGI. Trimming left V 6 bases short and J 12 bases short, with 17 bases between. The CDR3 length is 13 residues. The CDR3 loop is CASSATWAEELFF. The DNA for the CDR3 is TGTGCCAGCAGCGCCACATGGGCTGAGGAACTGTTTTTT.

The chain is built from TRBV14 and TRBJ1-1; D is unclear. V dropped 5 bases and J dropped 1 base, with 8 bases sitting between them. The germline gives CDR1 SGHDN, CDR2 FVKESK. CDR3 length equals 13 residues. The CDR3 coding sequence is TGTGCCAGCAGCTTAAGCCGGAACACTGAAGCTTTCTTT. Its translation: CASSLSRNTEAFF.

The chain carries TRBV24-1 and TRBJ1-2; 7 bases line up with TRBD1. CDR3 size: 12 residues. Germline V gene data show CDR1 as KGHDR and CDR2 as SFDVKD. V lost 4 bases to trimming and J lost 12 bases; unmatched junction nucleotides: 7. CDR3 nucleotides: TGTGCCACCAGTGACCTGACAGGGAGCAACACCTTC. The encoded protein is CATSDLTGSNTF.

The rearrangement uses TRBV5-6 and TRBJ1-2; TRBD1 matches 8 bases. The CDR3 is 15 amino acids. Germline V CDR1 and CDR2: SGHDT, YYEEEE. The V gene end was trimmed by 4 bases and the J gene end by 3 bases; junction bases not matched to a gene: 8. The CDR3 DNA reads TGTGCCAGCAGCAGTGGGACAGGCCTTTACTATGGCTACACCTTC. Amino acids: CASSSGTGLYYGYTF.

The chain has TRBV25-1 and TRBJ1-4, with 7 bases matching TRBD1. CDR3 length equals 15 residues. Germline V gives CDR1 MGHDK, CDR2 SYGVNS. Unmatched junction bases numbered 6, after V lost 6 bases and J lost 2 bases. CDR3 region: CASRETGRTNEKLFF. The CDR3 DNA reads as TGTGCCAGCAGGGAGACAGGGAGGACTAATGAAAAACTGTTTTTT.

J is TRBJ1-6 and V is TRBV7-9, with 8 bases matching TRBD1. CDR1 is SEHNR and CDR2 is FQNEAQ in the germline V gene (reference sequence). The CDR3 covers 16 residues. The trim removed 2 bases at V and 10 bases at J, leaving 10 bases unmatched. The CDR3 nucleotides are TGTGCCAGCAGCTTACCCCTTTTGACAGGGGTGTCACCCCTCCACTTT. The encoded protein is CASSLPLLTGVSPLHF.

The rearrangement joins TRBV5-5 to TRBJ2-7; 7 bases are shared with TRBD1. Germline V gene lookup returns CDR1 SGHKS and CDR2 YYEKEE (reference sequence). J lost 3 bases, V lost 4 bases, and 7 bases had no gene match. The CDR3 length is 14 residues. CDR3 amino acids: CASSLRDSNYEQYF. The CDR3 DNA is TGTGCCAGCAGCCTTCGGGACAGCAACTACGAGCAGTACTTC.

This clone was counted a few times. The V call is TRBV11-2, the J call TRBJ2-1, with TRBD2 identical over 10 bases. After removal of 5 bases from V and 2 bases from J, the junction contained 3 bases not matched to a gene. Germline V lookup: CDR1 SGHAT, CDR2 FQNNGV. The CDR3 length is 15 residues. As DNA, the CDR3 is TGTGCCAGCAGCCATCTAGCGGGAGCCTACAATGAGCAGTTCTTC. This sequence encodes CASSHLAGAYNEQFF.

This clone appeared a few times. The rearrangement joins TRBV5-1 to TRBJ1-4; the D is unclear. This CDR3 contains 14 residues. Germline lookup yields CDR1 SGHRS and CDR2 YFSETQ. The germline V and J ends were trimmed by 0 bases and 3 bases, with 6 bases remaining between them. The CDR3, as DNA: TGCGCCAGCAGCTTGGAGAGGGCTAATGAAAAACTGTTTTTT. Protein: CASSLERANEKLFF.

The chain carries TRBV5-5 and TRBJ1-3; 7 positions agree with TRBD1. The CDR3 length is 18 residues. V trimming: 3 bases; J trimming: 7 bases; junction bases outside the gene matches: 19. CDR1 is SGHKS and CDR2 is YYEKEE in the germline V gene (reference sequence). The CDR3 nucleotides read TGTGCCAGCAGCTGGGACGTCGGGGACAGCACCCTGCGGAACACCATATATTTT. Protein sequence: CASSWDVGDSTLRNTIYF.

This chain joins TRBV11-2 and TRBJ1-3; maybe TRBD1 (6 bases). Trimming shortened V by 5 bases and J by 2 bases, and 16 bases separated the two germline ends. Germline-derived CDR1 and CDR2 are SGHAT and FQNNGV. This CDR3 has 16 residues. The chain's CDR3 is CASSGIKGEPGNTIYF. DNA for the CDR3: TGTGCCAGCAGCGGAATAAAGGGGGAACCTGGAAACACCATATATTTT.

CDR3 DNA sequence: TGTGCCAGCTTACCCGGGGCGAGCTCCTACAATGAGCAGTTCTTC. Encoded protein: CASLPGASSYNEQFF. This sequence joins TRBV18 and TRBJ2-1, with D perhaps assigned TRBD1 or TRBD2 (5 bases each). Germline V gene sequence: CDR1 KGHSH, CDR2 LQKENI. The CDR3 has 15 amino acids. Deletions cut 7 bases from V and 0 bases from J, with 13 bases between.

This chain joins TRBV9 and TRBJ2-5, with TRBD2 matching over 7 bases. The germline CDR1 and CDR2 sequences are SGDLS and YYNGEE. The CDR3 is 16 amino acids. After removal of 0 bases from V and 5 bases from J, the junction contained 10 bases not matched to a gene. The CDR3 loop is CASSVGSVGGPETQYF. Here the CDR3 DNA reads TGTGCCAGCAGCGTAGGTTCGGTGGGAGGGCCTGAGACCCAGTACTTC.

The J gene is TRBJ2-1, the V gene TRBV7-2; TRBD2 aligns across 10 bases. The CDR3 contains 17 residues. V lost 5 bases to trimming and J lost 4 bases; unmatched junction nucleotides: 11. Germline V gene data show CDR1 as SGHTA and CDR2 as FQGNSA. The CDR3 region is CASSPQRGGVFYNEQFF. CDR3 DNA sequence: TGTGCCAGCAGCCCCCAGCGGGGGGGAGTTTTTTACAATGAGCAGTTCTTC. The whole variable domain, filled in from reference TRBV7-2 and TRBJ2-1, reads GAGVSQSPSNKVTEKGKDVELRCDPISGHTALYWYRQSLGQGLEFLIYFQGNSAPDKSGLPSDRFSAERTGGSVSTLTIQRTQQEDSAVYLCASSPQRGGVFYNEQFFGPGTRLTVL.

This sequence joins TRBV6-1 and TRBJ1-6; TRBD1 might be the D (5 bases). The ends were cut back, 3 bases at V and 9 bases at J, with 15 bases in the middle. The CDR3 runs 15 residues. Germline values: CDR1 MNHNS, CDR2 SASEGT. For the CDR3, the DNA is TGTGCCAGCAGTGATTGGCAGGGCCGGGGTTCACCCCTCCACTTT. The encoded protein is CASSDWQGRGSPLHF.

The V call is TRBV12-3 or TRBV12-4, the J call TRBJ1-2; 9 bases agree with TRBD1. J lost 8 bases, V lost 5 bases, and 6 bases had no gene match. This CDR3 is built from 13 residues. The CDR3, as DNA: TGTGCCAGCAGTCCGGGACAGGGAATCGGCTACACCTTC. Encoded protein: CASSPGQGIGYTF.

This clone was observed a handful of times. This chain uses TRBV6-5 with TRBJ1-6; no clear D gene. From germline, CDR1 is MNHEY and CDR2 SVGAGI. V lost 2 bases to trimming and J lost 0 bases, with 8 bases between them. The CDR3 consists of 16 residues. Here the CDR3 reads CASSYEGTSYNSPLHF. CDR3 DNA sequence: TGTGCCAGCAGTTACGAGGGAACCTCCTATAATTCACCCCTCCACTTT.

The rearrangement uses TRBV30 and TRBJ2-4; D perhaps matches TRBD2 (6 bases). The CDR3 is made up of 16 amino acids. The germline CDR1 and CDR2 sequences are GTSNPN and SVGIG (reference sequence). Trimming removed 8 bases from V and 6 bases from J, with 26 bases in between. CDR3 protein: CAGGRWTSSSANIQYF. The CDR3 nucleotides read TGTGCCGGGGGGAGGTGGACGTCGTCCTCGGCAAACATTCAGTACTTC.

V gene TRBV4-1 combines with J gene TRBJ2-3, with 9 bases matching TRBD2. The CDR3 runs to 17 residues. Germline V lookup: CDR1 MGHRA, CDR2 YSYEKL. V trimming: 3 bases; J trimming: 0 bases; junction bases outside the gene matches: 7. This CDR3 is CASSQRASGDSTDTQYF. The CDR3 DNA sequence: TGCGCCAGCAGCCAGAGGGCTAGCGGGGATAGCACAGATACGCAGTATTTT.

On this clone itself: One junction end does not reproduce the germline sequence, and a read error may be involved. The genes are TRBV11-1 and TRBJ1-1, with D possibly being TRBD1 (5 bases). Per the germline V gene, CDR1 is SGHAT and CDR2 is FQDESV (reference sequence). CDR3 length: 14 residues. The CDR3 DNA reads as TGTGCCAGCACCTTAGACAGACTTAACACTGAAGCTTTCTTT. Translated: CASTLDRLNTEAFF.

The chain carries TRBV6-2 or TRBV6-3 and TRBJ2-3; TRBD2 matches 8 bases. V lost 0 bases and J lost 3; bases outside the gene matches: 11. CDR3 length: 18 residues. CDR1 MNHEY and CDR2 SVGEGT come from the germline V gene. The CDR3 DNA sequence: TGTGCCAGCAGTTACTCCTACGAGCGGGAGAGGGGAACAGATACGCAGTATTTT. Residues: CASSYSYERERGTDTQYF.

The V gene is TRBV7-9, the J gene TRBJ2-2; D ambiguous. This CDR3 is built from 17 residues. Looked up from germline, CDR1 is SEHNR and CDR2 is FQNEAQ (reference sequence). The V gene lost 0 bases and the J gene lost 3 bases, with 14 bases spanning the gap. The CDR3 DNA is TGTGCCAGCAGCTTAGCCCTCGGAACAGAAGACACCGGGGAGCTGTTTTTT. Its translation is CASSLALGTEDTGELFF.

The V call is TRBV9, the J call TRBJ2-3; a possible D gene is TRBD1 (6 bases). Per the germline V gene, CDR1 is SGDLS and CDR2 is YYNGEE. CDR3 size: 17 residues. V was trimmed by 3 bases and J by 0 bases, leaving 17 bases between them. The DNA of the CDR3 is TGTGCCAGCAGCGCAGGCGGACAGTTCTTTAGCACAGATACGCAGTATTTT. Translated: CASSAGGQFFSTDTQYF.

This clone was detected a few times. The chain carries TRBV7-9 and TRBJ1-2; 7 bases agree with TRBD1. Germline V gene lookup returns CDR1 SEHNR and CDR2 FQNEAQ (reference sequence). This CDR3 comprises 15 residues. V lost 4 bases to trimming and J lost 1 base; unmatched junction nucleotides: 6. The CDR3 here is CASSSGQEINYGYTF. DNA of the CDR3: TGTGCCAGCAGCTCAGGACAGGAGATTAACTATGGCTACACCTTC.

CDR3 region: CASSPPLAGGNEQFF. The CDR3 DNA is TGTGCCAGCTCACCCCCCCTAGCGGGGGGGAATGAGCAGTTCTTC. The chain combines TRBV18 with TRBJ2-1; the match to TRBD2 covers 12 bases. Trimming cost V 3 bases and J 7 bases; bases outside gene matches: 4. Germline assignment: CDR1 KGHSH and CDR2 LQKENI. The CDR3 is 15 residues long.

This CDR3 reads CASSVTGPTEAFF. CDR3 DNA: TGTGCCAGCAGCGTAACAGGGCCCACTGAAGCTTTCTTT. The rearrangement joins TRBV12-3 or TRBV12-4 to TRBJ1-1, with D tentatively TRBD1 (6 bases). Trimming left V 6 bases short and J 4 bases short, with 12 bases between. The CDR3 length is 13 residues.

The chain couples TRBV19 to TRBJ1-5, with D unclear. The CDR3 spans 14 residues. V was shortened by 6 bases and J by 1 base, with 10 bases between the two germline ends. Germline lookup yields CDR1 LNHDA and CDR2 SQIVND (reference sequence). CDR3 in DNA: TGTGCCAGTAGGCAGAAGGTGAGCAATCAGCCCCAGCATTTT. Translation: CASRQKVSNQPQHF.

This chain connects TRBV7-9 to TRBJ2-7, with no clear D. The V end lost 0 bases, the J end lost 4 bases, and 19 bases lay between the germline ends. Germline assignment: CDR1 SEHNR and CDR2 FQNEAQ (reference sequence). CDR3 size: 17 residues. This CDR3 reads CASSLARDPRIGYEQYV. Written as DNA, the CDR3 is TGTGCCAGCAGCTTAGCAAGAGACCCCCGGATTGGTTACGAGCAGTACGTC.